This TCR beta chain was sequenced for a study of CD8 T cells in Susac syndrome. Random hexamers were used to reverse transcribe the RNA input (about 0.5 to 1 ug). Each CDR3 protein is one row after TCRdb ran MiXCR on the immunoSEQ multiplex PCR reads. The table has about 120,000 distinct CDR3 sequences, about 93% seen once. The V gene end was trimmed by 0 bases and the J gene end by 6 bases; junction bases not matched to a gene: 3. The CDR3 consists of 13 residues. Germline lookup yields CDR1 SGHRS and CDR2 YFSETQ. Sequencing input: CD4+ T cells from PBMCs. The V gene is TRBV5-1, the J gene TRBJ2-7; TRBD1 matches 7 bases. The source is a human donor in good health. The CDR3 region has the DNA TGCGCCAGCAGCTTGGGACAGGGTTTCGAGCAGTACTTC. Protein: CASSLGQGFEQYF.